The 23 T cell receptor beta chains reported below all come from one sample, sequenced in a study of early T cells in non-severe SARS-CoV-2 infection. TCRdb reprocessed the 5' RACE reads via MiXCR and lists one record per CDR3 protein. The data contain about 77,000 distinct CDR3 sequences, about 16% of them singletons. Sequenced material: whole blood. The receptors originated from an adult who was a healthcare worker with PCR-confirmed SARS-CoV-2 infection or an uninfected control (not recorded which).

This clonotype was counted once. J is TRBJ2-3 and V is TRBV7-6; D ambiguous. Trimming removed 5 bases from V and 2 bases from J, with 20 bases in between. The length of the CDR3 is 17 residues. CDR1 and CDR2 from the germline V gene are SGHVS and FNYEAQ. CDR3 nucleotides: TGTGCCAGCAGCCCCACACCCGGGCCGTTGTCCACAGATACGCAGTATTTT. Its translation: CASSPTPGPLSTDTQYF.

This clonotype was seen a handful of times. The chain has TRBV11-2 and TRBJ2-1; TRBD2 might be the D (5 bases). Germline CDR1 and CDR2: SGHAT and FQNNGV. This CDR3 region has 15 residues. V shed 0 bases and J shed 6 bases, with 12 bases lying between them. The CDR3 loop reads CASSLDGRGSNEQFF. Written as DNA, the CDR3 is TGTGCCAGCAGCTTAGATGGGCGAGGGAGCAATGAGCAGTTCTTC.

The genes are TRBV7-9 and TRBJ1-3; 8 bases are a match to TRBD1. This CDR3 comprises 15 residues. CDR1 and CDR2 from the germline V gene are SEHNR and FQNEAQ (reference sequence). Trimming at V came to 0 bases and at J to 6 bases, leaving 4 bases not matched to a gene. Here the CDR3 reads CASSLAQGAENTIYF. The CDR3 bases are TGTGCCAGCAGCTTAGCGCAGGGGGCTGAAAACACCATATATTTT.

The V gene is TRBV11-2, the J gene TRBJ2-5; 8 positions agree with TRBD2. In germline, CDR1 is SGHAT, CDR2 FQNNGV. This CDR3 is 15 amino acids long. The trim removed 0 bases at V and 1 base at J, leaving 1 base unmatched. CDR3 sequence: CASSLDGLAQETQYF. Here the CDR3 DNA reads TGTGCCAGCAGCTTAGACGGACTAGCCCAAGAGACCCAGTACTTC.

V usage is TRBV10-2 and J usage is TRBJ2-1, with D uncertain. This CDR3 has 11 residues. The V and J ends lost 2 bases and 9 bases respectively, with 5 bases between them. Germline loops: CDR1 WSHSY, CDR2 SAAADI. The CDR3 coding sequence is TGCGCCAGCAGTGAGGTGTTTGAGCAGTTCTTC. Translating gives CASSEVFEQFF.

Only a few counts were recorded for this clonotype. This chain connects TRBV12-2 to TRBJ2-7; the table's D call, TRBD1, was not checked against the DNA. TRBV12-2 constitutes a pseudogene. The CDR3 has 15 amino acids. DNA for the CDR3: TGTGCAAGTCAGGGGCGGGGAATGAAAACCTACGAGCAGTACTTC. This translates into CASQGRGMKTYEQYF.

This clonotype was counted many times. This CDR3 is CASSLCSGGVCEQYF. In nucleotides, the CDR3 is TGTGCCAGCAGCTTATGTAGCGGGGGGGTTTGTGAGCAGTACTTC. The J gene is TRBJ2-7, the V gene TRBV7-9, with 11 bases aligning to TRBD2. The CDR3 consists of 15 residues. Germline V gene sequence: CDR1 SEHNR, CDR2 FQNEAQ (reference sequence). With 2 bases clipped from V and 7 bases from J, the junction kept 7 bases outside the gene matches.

J is TRBJ2-3 and V is TRBV11-2, with D maybe TRBD2 (6 bases). CDR1 and CDR2 (germline): SGHAT, FQNNGV. Trimming pared 1 base from V and 6 bases from J, leaving 8 bases between. CDR3 length: 13 residues. This CDR3 is CASSLGLVDTQYF. The CDR3 DNA sequence: TGTGCCAGCAGCTTAGGACTAGTTGATACGCAGTATTTT.

CDR3 sequence: CSVVPLPGDEQYF. Written as DNA, the CDR3 is TGCAGCGTTGTACCGCTGCCCGGTGACGAGCAGTACTTC. The chain joins TRBV29-1 to TRBJ2-7; the D is unclear. The CDR3 is 13 amino acids. Trimming removed 4 bases at V and 5 bases at J, with 15 bases between. CDR1 and CDR2 from the germline V gene are SQVTM and ANQGSEA.

The rearrangement joins TRBV6-6 to TRBJ2-5; D is unclear. Between the trimmed V and J ends, which lost 6 bases and 3 bases, there was a span of 14 bases. This CDR3 spans 14 amino acids. CDR1 is MNHNY, CDR2 SVGAGI, per germline (reference sequence). This chain's CDR3 is CASRLLPSKETQYF. As DNA, the CDR3 is TGTGCCAGCAGACTCCTTCCGTCGAAAGAGACCCAGTACTTC.

This clonotype has only a few counts. V and J are TRBV11-3 and TRBJ1-1; no firm D call. This CDR3 comprises 14 residues. Trimming pared 1 base from V and 0 bases from J, leaving 6 bases between. The germline gives CDR1 SGHNT, CDR2 YENEEA. CDR3 residues: CASSLARMNTEAFF. The CDR3 DNA sequence: TGTGCCAGCAGCTTAGCCCGCATGAACACTGAAGCTTTCTTT. The variable domain in full, with the rest retrieved from reference TRBV11-3 and TRBJ1-1, is EAGVVQSPRYKIIEKKQPVAFWCNPISGHNTLYWYLQNLGQGPELLIRYENEEAVDDSQLPKDRFSAERLKGVDSTLKIQPAELGDSAVYLCASSLARMNTEAFFGQGTRLTVV.

The CDR3 coding sequence is TGTGCCTGGAAGGTAAACACTGAAGCTTTCTTT. Translating it yields CAWKVNTEAFF. The chain joins TRBV30 to TRBJ1-1, with unresolved D. The CDR3 consists of 11 residues. CDR1 GTSNPN and CDR2 SVGIG come from the germline V gene (reference sequence). V gave up 4 bases and J gave up 2 bases, with 5 bases separating them. Complete variable domain (other parts from reference TRBV30 and TRBJ1-1): SQTIHQWPATLVQPVGSPLSLECTVEGTSNPNLYWYRQAAGRGLQLLFYSVGIGQISSEVPQNLSASRPQDRQFILSSKKLLLSDSGFYLCAWKVNTEAFFGQGTRLTVV.

This clonotype showed up just a few times. The rearrangement uses TRBV28 and TRBJ2-7, with a weak D call TRBD1 (6 bases). Germline V CDR1 and CDR2: MDHEN, SYDVKM. The CDR3 runs 13 residues. Trimming removed 6 bases from V and 5 bases from J, with 14 bases in between. CDR3 sequence reads: CASSRTVYDEQYF. In DNA form, the CDR3 reads TGTGCCAGCAGCCGGACAGTTTACGACGAGCAGTACTTC.

V is TRBV7-6 and J is TRBJ2-7, with TRBD2 as a possible D gene (5 bases). This CDR3 comprises 15 residues. V was shortened by 4 bases and J by 2 bases, with 15 bases between the two germline ends. Germline V gives CDR1 SGHVS, CDR2 FNYEAQ. CDR3 nucleotide sequence: TGTGCCAGCAGCTCGGCGGCGGGCCTGACCTACGAGCAGTACTTC. This gives the protein CASSSAAGLTYEQYF. The variable domain in full, completed from reference TRBV7-6 and TRBJ2-7, reads GAGVSQSPRYKVTKRGQDVALRCDPISGHVSLYWYRQALGQGPEFLTYFNYEAQQDKSGLPNDRFSAERPEGSISTLTIQRTEQRDSAMYRCASSSAAGLTYEQYFGPGTRLTVT.

In regard to this clonotype: Just one base apart from a much larger clone, this may be a read error. V is TRBV5-1 and J is TRBJ2-7, with D unresolved. The length of the CDR3 is 14 residues. Trimming cost V 2 bases and J 6 bases, with 15 bases left between them. The V gene's germline CDR1 is SGHRS and CDR2 YFSETQ. CDR3 loop: CASSLHQWTAEQYF. The DNA for the CDR3 is TGCGCCAGCAGCTTACACCAATGGACCGCCGAGCAGTACTTC.

The chain carries TRBV30 and TRBJ2-1, with D maybe TRBD1 (6 bases). V was cut by 3 bases and J by 3 bases, with 24 bases left in between. The germline CDR1 and CDR2 sequences are GTSNPN and SVGIG (reference sequence). The CDR3 is 18 amino acids. The CDR3 DNA reads as TGTGCCTGGAGAGGGGGTTCTGGACTCAAAAAAGACTACAATGAGCAGTTCTTC. Translated, it gives CAWRGGSGLKKDYNEQFF.

This clonotype was found a few times. CDR3 residues: CASRLAGLDINNEQFF. The DNA for the CDR3 is TGTGCAAGTCGCTTAGCGGGACTAGATATTAACAATGAGCAGTTCTTC. This chain joins TRBV12-2 and TRBJ2-1; the table's D call, TRBD2, has no DNA check behind it. TRBV12-2 is reported as a pseudogene. The CDR3 loop spans 16 amino acids.

CDR3 bases: TGTGCCAGCAGTTTGACTAGTCACTACGAGCAGTACTTC. Translated, it gives CASSLTSHYEQYF. V gene TRBV27 combines with J gene TRBJ2-7; tentative D call: TRBD2 (6 bases). The CDR3 has 13 residues. V gave up 3 bases and J gave up 3 bases, with 9 bases separating them. Germline loops: CDR1 MNHEY, CDR2 SMNVEV (reference sequence).

J is TRBJ2-2 and V is TRBV10-3, with D tentatively TRBD2 (5 bases). The germline gives CDR1 ENHRY, CDR2 SYGVKD. The V end was cut by 6 bases, the J end by 0 bases, with 14 bases between. There are 16 residues in the CDR3. The CDR3 nucleotides are TGTGCCATCAGCTACTCTCGGGAAGCGAACACCGGGGAGCTGTTTTTT. Its protein product is CAISYSREANTGELFF.

Comments on this clonotype: At one end, the junction sequence differs from germline, possibly due to a read error. The chain links TRBV7-3 to TRBJ1-6; 7 nucleotides align to TRBD1. CDR3 length: 13 residues. Germline V gene lookup returns CDR1 SGHTA and CDR2 FQGTGA. The CDR3 loop reads CASGQGEGSPLHF. The CDR3 DNA follows: TGTGCCAGCGGGCAGGGGGAAGGATCACCCCTCCATTTT. Variable domain in full (rest from reference TRBV7-3 and TRBJ1-6): GAGVSQTPSNKVTEKGKYVELRCDPISGHTALYWYRQSLGQGPEFLIYFQGTGAADDSGLPNDRFFAVRPEGSVSTLKIQRTERGDSAVYLCASGQGEGSPLHFGNGTRLTVT.

This clonotype was observed a few times. This rearrangement joins TRBV28 to TRBJ2-7; maybe TRBD2 (7 bases). Trimming shortened V by 4 bases and J by 2 bases, and 15 bases separated the two germline ends. CDR3 length: 15 residues. The germline V gene has CDR1 MDHEN and CDR2 SYDVKM. The CDR3 loop is CASSSPWEGAYEQYF. The CDR3 region has the DNA TGTGCCAGCAGTTCCCCCTGGGAGGGGGCCTACGAGCAGTACTTC.

The gene calls are TRBV6-5 and TRBJ1-1; 8 bases are shared with TRBD1. The germline gives CDR1 MNHEY, CDR2 SVGAGI. The CDR3 sequence is 14 residues long. J lost 1 base, V lost 6 bases, and 4 bases had no gene match. CDR3 coding DNA: TGTGCCAGCAGCCGGGACAGGCAGAACACTGAAGCTTTCTTT. It codes for CASSRDRQNTEAFF.

The gene calls are TRBV11-2 and TRBJ2-5, with 9 bases matching TRBD1. V trimming: 4 bases; J trimming: 4 bases; junction bases outside the gene matches: 7. Germline V gene sequence: CDR1 SGHAT, CDR2 FQNNGV. The CDR3 spans 15 residues. CDR3 bases: TGTGCCAGCAGCTCGACAGGGGGGATCGGAGAGACCCAGTACTTC. Amino acid sequence: CASSSTGGIGETQYF.